One and the same sample provided the 12 T cell receptor beta chains below, sequenced in a study of blood T cells in healthy people across ages. PCR was performed a second time for roughly 6 to 12 cycles using a sample-barcoded 5' primer and a J-beta primer mix. TCRdb itself ran the 5' RACE reads through MiXCR, one entry per CDR3 protein. The sample consists of about 690,000 distinct CDR3 sequences, about 43% of them appearing once. The sequenced sample was blood. The receptors were sampled from an elderly man in good health.

This clonotype has at least ten counts. The chain carries TRBV5-1 and TRBJ1-4; possibly TRBD1 for D (6 bases). This CDR3 spans 16 amino acids. The V end lost 1 base, the J end lost 2 bases, and 12 bases lay between the germline ends. Germline values: CDR1 SGHRS, CDR2 YFSETQ. CDR3 in amino acids: CASSLPLGGTNEKLFF. The CDR3 region has the DNA TGCGCCAGCAGCTTGCCCCTCGGGGGCACTAATGAAAAACTGTTTTTT.

Remarks on this clonotype: Mismatch with germline at one junction end may stem from a read error. This chain uses TRBV20-1 with TRBJ1-2; no clear D. This CDR3 comprises 14 residues. Germline CDR1 and CDR2: DFQATT and SNEGSKA (reference sequence). The CDR3 here is CSADPAVLNCGYTF. The CDR3 nucleotides are TGCAGTGCCGATCCCGCCGTCCTGAACTGTGGCTACACCTTC.

In this sample, this clonotype turned up many times. V usage is TRBV4-2 and J usage is TRBJ2-1; D is unresolved. CDR1 and CDR2 from the germline V gene are LGHNA and YNFKEQ. V lost 0 bases, J lost 7 bases, and 7 bases lay in between. CDR3 length: 13 residues. CDR3 amino acids: CASSQDVVNEQFF. CDR3 in DNA: TGTGCCAGCAGCCAAGATGTGGTAAATGAGCAGTTCTTC.

The chain is built from TRBV7-3 and TRBJ2-3, with 14 nucleotides matching TRBD2. Losses at the gene ends were 0 bases for V and 5 bases for J; bases not matched to a gene: 1. The germline gives CDR1 SGHTA, CDR2 FQGTGA. The CDR3 length is 16 residues. The CDR3 here is CASSLTGLAGGDTQYF. CDR3 coding DNA: TGTGCCAGCAGCTTAACCGGACTAGCGGGAGGAGATACGCAGTATTTT.

This chain connects TRBV9 to TRBJ2-3; 8 bases agree with TRBD2. Germline V gene data show CDR1 as SGDLS and CDR2 as YYNGEE. The trim removed 3 bases at V and 4 bases at J, leaving 7 bases unmatched. The CDR3 sequence is 15 residues long. CDR3: CASSETSGRADTQYF. In nucleotides, the CDR3 is TGTGCCAGCAGCGAAACTAGCGGTCGTGCAGATACGCAGTATTTT.

This clonotype was counted a few times. The chain combines TRBV6-2 or TRBV6-3 with TRBJ2-5, with 10 bases aligning to TRBD2. Germline trimming cut 8 bases from V and 11 bases from J; bases unmatched to any gene: 8. Germline V gene data show CDR1 as MNHEY and CDR2 as SVGEGT. The CDR3 runs 12 residues. The CDR3 loop reads CASVSSGSLQYF. CDR3 bases: TGTGCCAGCGTGTCTAGCGGGAGTTTACAGTACTTC.

This clonotype was seen at least ten times. The chain joins TRBV20-1 to TRBJ2-5; 12 bases agree with TRBD2. There are 13 residues in the CDR3. Germline V gives CDR1 DFQATT, CDR2 SNEGSKA (reference sequence). V lost 8 bases and J lost 2; bases outside the gene matches: 3. CDR3 amino acids: CSTGLAGQETQYF. DNA for the CDR3: TGCAGTACAGGACTAGCGGGACAAGAGACCCAGTACTTC.

The V call is TRBV25-1, the J call TRBJ2-7, with D perhaps being TRBD1 or TRBD2 (5 bases each). V was shortened by 4 bases and J by 0 bases, with 7 bases between the two germline ends. CDR3 size: 13 residues. The germline CDR1 and CDR2 sequences are MGHDK and SYGVNS. Here the CDR3 DNA reads TGTGCCAGCAGTGGGGACCCCTCCTACGAGCAGTACTTC. As protein: CASSGDPSYEQYF.

This clonotype has just a few counts. The rearrangement uses TRBV7-2 and TRBJ2-3; D gene unclear. The germline V gene has CDR1 SGHTA and CDR2 FQGNSA. V lost 5 bases to trimming and J lost 2 bases, with 11 bases between them. The CDR3 extends over 14 amino acids. CDR3 in DNA: TGTGCCAGCAGCATCCGGGCCACCACAGATACGCAGTATTTT. It yields the protein CASSIRATTDTQYF.

This chain joins TRBV25-1 and TRBJ2-1; 8 bases are shared with TRBD2. The germline CDR1 and CDR2 sequences are MGHDK and SYGVNS. The ends lost 3 bases at V and 3 bases at J; junction bases unmatched: 7. CDR3 length: 16 residues. The CDR3 region has the DNA TGTGCCAGCAGTGATCCCCGGGAGGGCCTCTACAATGAGCAGTTCTTC. Encoded protein: CASSDPREGLYNEQFF.

The chain carries TRBV6-2 or TRBV6-3 and TRBJ2-3; D gene ambiguous. Per the germline V gene, CDR1 is MNHEY and CDR2 is SVGEGT. Deletions cut 2 bases from V and 0 bases from J, with 6 bases between. CDR3 length: 14 residues. DNA of the CDR3: TGTGCCAGCAGTTACATGGGGAGCACAGATACGCAGTATTTT. Protein product: CASSYMGSTDTQYF.

This clonotype was counted only a few times. The gene calls are TRBV10-2 and TRBJ2-1, with 8 positions matching TRBD2. Germline CDR1 is WSHSY and CDR2 is SAAADI. This CDR3 has 15 amino acids. V lost 7 bases to trimming and J lost 0 bases; unmatched junction nucleotides: 5. CDR3: CASMSAGGSYNEQFF. The CDR3 coding sequence is TGCGCCAGCATGTCGGCGGGAGGCTCCTACAATGAGCAGTTCTTC.